The source of this TCR beta chain is a study of blood T cell repertoires in COVID-19 (dated by TCRdb to the early 2020s). With respect to the entire study: Samples covering the acute and convalescent phases of COVID-19 were provided by collaborators in the United States, Italy and Spain. Nearly every sample came with metadata listing a de-identified subject ID, COVID-19 status, age in years and sex. The samples were drawn from two sources: the first 160 participants of the ongoing ImmuneRACE study, and fewer than 1,500 subjects contributed by 6 global collaborators. Subjects who had been exposed to COVID-19, were actively infected with it, or had recovered from it provided the deeply sampled blood TCRbeta repertoires that made up the dataset. The prospective study material was composed of cDNA or gDNA derived from T cells, B-cell-depleted T cells, or PBMCs. HLA class I and class II types, where available, came from metadata supplied by the sample provider rather than from assay-based typing. The repertoires were released in a freely available public database meant as a resource for research on the immune response to SARS-CoV-2. Points the paper makes about the study in general: How much clinical and demographic metadata was included differed by source and by participant, and the metadata was provided uncurated.

Germline trimming amounts to 6 bases on V and 8 bases on J, with 3 as the count of junction bases outside the gene matches. Reading the germline V gene (reference sequence) gives CDR1 MNHEY and CDR2 SMNVEV. The CDR3 holds 13 amino acids from the cysteine to the phenylalanine. Of all the DNA, just the CDR3 is kept, 39 bases in frame from base 1. The immunoSEQ Assay, a bias-controlled multiplex PCR, was used to amplify TCRbeta CDR3 regions from genomic DNA. On the authors' methods: Nucleated cell counts per sample were estimated from amplification of reference gene primers within the assay. Sequence reads were collapsed and filtered to measure the absolute abundance of every unique TCRbeta CDR3 rearrangement. For each sample, productive Simpson clonality was calculated as the square root of Simpson's diversity index across productive rearrangements. TCRdb mirrors the immuneACCESS table, restricted to in-frame sequences. Some clones are absent from its copies; in checked studies, under half trace to an unresolved V gene, and the reason for the others is unknown. V and J calls and clone size are given by that table; D and trimming were obtained from the DNA. The sample contains approximately 280,000 clones, 86% of them found a single time. Clones ranked in the top ten supply 2% to 2.5% of the sample.

Samples from volunteer blood donors who had recovered from COVID-19 were contributed by a second Seattle source. The collaborating institutions used their own protocols to collect whole blood in K2EDTA tubes. Collaborator samples were shipped for TCRbeta analysis as frozen whole blood, isolated PBMCs, or DNA extracted from either sample type. About this clone: What this receptor recognizes is not known. Base-call qualities are not available, and no considerably larger clone is one nucleotide away.

Source material: peripheral blood. This clonotype was sampled from a woman in her 30s who had recovered from COVID-19. The rearranged segments are TRBV27 and TRBJ1-6; TRBD1 agrees with 8 junctional bases. In nucleotide form, the sequence is TGTGCCAGCAGCTGGGACAGGCATTCACCCCTCCACTTT. Its protein is CASSWDRHSPLHF.